The clone carrying this TCR beta chain showed up many times. It was RNA transcripts that yielded the amplified TCR beta CDR3 regions. HTBI primers were used for first-round RT-PCR of the TCR CDR3. TCRdb itself ran the multiplex PCR reads through MiXCR, one entry per CDR3 protein. The sample holds under 400,000 distinct CDR3 sequences, approximately 16% seen once. These data belong to a study of T cells in Graves' hyperthyroidism and ophthalmopathy. Germline lookup yields CDR1 DFQATT and CDR2 SNEGSKA (reference sequence). Trimming pared 3 bases from V and 1 base from J, leaving 3 bases between. The CDR3 sequence is 11 residues long.

The genes are TRBV20-1 and TRBJ2-5, with D uncertain. This sequence originates from a woman in her sixties or seventies with Graves' ophthalmopathy. Sample: blood. CDR3 protein: CSARPQETQYF. The DNA for the CDR3 is TGCAGTGCTAGGCCCCAAGAGACCCAGTACTTC.